The 5 T cell receptor beta chains in this list originate from one sample, sequenced in a study of CD8 T cells in Susac syndrome. The authors reverse transcribed about 0.5 to 1 ug RNA with random hexamers. TCRdb re-analysed the immunoSEQ multiplex PCR reads in MiXCR, keeping a single row per CDR3 protein. The sample includes 150,000 to 250,000 distinct CDR3 sequences, 90% to 95% of them seen just once. Material for sequencing was CD4+ T cells from PBMCs. All receptors come from a human donor with multiple sclerosis.

The chain uses TRBV5-4 and TRBJ1-5; D remains unclear. V was clipped by 2 bases and J by 5 bases, with 8 bases between them. This CDR3 region has 13 residues. Germline assignment: CDR1 SGHNT and CDR2 YYREEE (reference sequence). The CDR3 region has the DNA TGTGCCAGCAGCTTCAACAGAGATCAGCCCCAGCATTTT. Protein sequence: CASSFNRDQPQHF.

The V gene is TRBV6-5, the J gene TRBJ2-7, with TRBD2 as a possible D gene (6 bases). The CDR3 has 15 amino acids. The germline V gene has CDR1 MNHEY and CDR2 SVGAGI. Trimming took 6 bases from V and 0 from J, leaving 15 bases between them. Here the CDR3 reads CASRPPGLSSYEQYF. In nucleotides, the CDR3 is TGTGCCAGCAGGCCACCGGGACTCAGCTCCTACGAGCAGTACTTC.

This chain joins TRBV29-1 and TRBJ2-1; 10 bases align to TRBD2. The CDR3 is 14 residues long. The J segment lost 5 bases and the V segment lost 6 bases, leaving 7 bases of the junction unmatched. Germline CDR1 and CDR2: SQVTM and ANQGSEA. The DNA for the CDR3 is TGCAGCGTGGGTGGAGCGGGAGGGCACAATGAGCAGTTCTTC. This codes for CSVGGAGGHNEQFF.

A note on this clonotype: The junction differs from germline at one of its ends, possibly a read error. The chain joins TRBV7-3 to TRBJ1-2; 9 positions match TRBD1. There are 13 residues in the CDR3. Germline CDR1 reads SGHTA; CDR2 reads FQGTGA. In DNA, the CDR3 is TGTGCCAGCAGCTTAACCCCGGGACAGGGACCATTCTTC. It encodes CASSLTPGQGPFF.

The chain combines TRBV30 with TRBJ2-5; D may be TRBD2 (5 bases). In germline, CDR1 is GTSNPN, CDR2 SVGIG (reference sequence). V shed 1 base and J shed 4 bases, with 13 bases lying between them. This CDR3 has 14 amino acids. DNA for the CDR3: TGTGCCTGGAGTGACGGTCGGGGTAGAGAGACCCAGTACTTC. This sequence encodes CAWSDGRGRETQYF.